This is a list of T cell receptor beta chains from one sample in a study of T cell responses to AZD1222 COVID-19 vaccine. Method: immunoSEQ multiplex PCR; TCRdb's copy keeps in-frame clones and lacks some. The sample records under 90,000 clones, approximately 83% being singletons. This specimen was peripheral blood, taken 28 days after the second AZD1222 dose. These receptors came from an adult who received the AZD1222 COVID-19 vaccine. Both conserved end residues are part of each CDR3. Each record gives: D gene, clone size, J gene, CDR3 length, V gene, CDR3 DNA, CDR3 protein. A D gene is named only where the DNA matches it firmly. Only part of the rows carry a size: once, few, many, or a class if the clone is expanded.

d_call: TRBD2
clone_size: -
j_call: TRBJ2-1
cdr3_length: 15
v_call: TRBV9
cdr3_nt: TGTGCCAGCAGCGTAGTCTCGGGGGGAGTTAATGAGCAGTTCTTC
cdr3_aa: CASSVVSGGVNEQFF

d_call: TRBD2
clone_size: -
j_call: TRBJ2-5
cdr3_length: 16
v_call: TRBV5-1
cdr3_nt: TGCGCCAGCAGCTTCTCGGCTAGCGGGAACGAAGAGACCCAGTACTTC
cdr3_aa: CASSFSASGNEETQYF

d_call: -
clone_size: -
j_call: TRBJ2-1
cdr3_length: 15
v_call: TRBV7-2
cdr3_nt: TGTGCCAGCAGCCCCCCCAGCGGACCCTACAATGAGCAGTTCTTC
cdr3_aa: CASSPPSGPYNEQFF

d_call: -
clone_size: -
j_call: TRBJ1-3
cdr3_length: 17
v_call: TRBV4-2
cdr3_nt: TGTGCCAGCAGCCAAGTTCCGGGGGGTCTCTCTGGAAACACCATATATTTT
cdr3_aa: CASSQVPGGLSGNTIYF

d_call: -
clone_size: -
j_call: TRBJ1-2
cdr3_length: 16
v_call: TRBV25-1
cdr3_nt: TGTGCCAGCAGGAAGACGGCGACAGGAGGTCCCGAGGGGTACACCTTC
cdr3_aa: CASRKTATGGPEGYTF

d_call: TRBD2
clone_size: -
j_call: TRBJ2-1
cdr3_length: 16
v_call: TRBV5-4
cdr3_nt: TGTGCCAGCAGCAAGGGACTAGCGGGAGAGATCGGTGAGCAGTTCTTC
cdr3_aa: CASSKGLAGEIGEQFF

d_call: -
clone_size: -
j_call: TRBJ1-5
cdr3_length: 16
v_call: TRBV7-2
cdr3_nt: TGTGCCAGCAGCTTATCCGGAGGCAGGAAGGATCAGCCCCAGCATTTT
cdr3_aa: CASSLSGGRKDQPQHF

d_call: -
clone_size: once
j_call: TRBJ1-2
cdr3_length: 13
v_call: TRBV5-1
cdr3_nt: TGCGCCAGCAGCCACCAGGGTGACTATGGCTACACCTTC
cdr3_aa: CASSHQGDYGYTF

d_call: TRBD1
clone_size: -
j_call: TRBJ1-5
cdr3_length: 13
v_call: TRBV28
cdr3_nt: TGTGCCAGCAGTTCCACAGGGGTCCAGCCCCAGCATTTT
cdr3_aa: CASSSTGVQPQHF

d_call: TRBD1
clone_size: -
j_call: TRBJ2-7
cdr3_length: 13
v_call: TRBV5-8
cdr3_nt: TGTGCCAGCAAGCGGACAGGGACCTACGAGCAGTACTTC
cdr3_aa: CASKRTGTYEQYF

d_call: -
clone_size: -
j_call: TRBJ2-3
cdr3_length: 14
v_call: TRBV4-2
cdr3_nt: TGTGCCAGCAGCCAGGCCTTCAAAGCAGATACGCAGTATTTT
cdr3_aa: CASSQAFKADTQYF

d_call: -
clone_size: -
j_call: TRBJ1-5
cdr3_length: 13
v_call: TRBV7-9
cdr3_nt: TGTGCCAGCAGCTTAAACCCAGATCAGCCCCAGCATTTT
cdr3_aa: CASSLNPDQPQHF

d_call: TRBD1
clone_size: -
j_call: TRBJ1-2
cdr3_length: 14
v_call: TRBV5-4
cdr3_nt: TGTGCCAGCAGTTCGGACAGGGGGCTGTATGGCTACACCTTC
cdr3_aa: CASSSDRGLYGYTF

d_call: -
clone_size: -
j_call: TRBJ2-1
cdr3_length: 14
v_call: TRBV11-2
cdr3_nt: TGTGCCAGCCTAAATAGCGGAGGATACAATGAGCAGTTCTTC
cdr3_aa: CASLNSGGYNEQFF

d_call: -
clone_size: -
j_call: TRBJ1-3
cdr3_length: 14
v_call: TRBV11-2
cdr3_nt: TGTGCCAGCAGCTTATTGTTGGCCCGGGGCACCATATATTTT
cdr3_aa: CASSLLLARGTIYF

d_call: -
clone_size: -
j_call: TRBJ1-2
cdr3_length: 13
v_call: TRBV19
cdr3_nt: TGTGCCAGTAGTATCCAGGCGGGCTATGGCTACACCTTC
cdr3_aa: CASSIQAGYGYTF

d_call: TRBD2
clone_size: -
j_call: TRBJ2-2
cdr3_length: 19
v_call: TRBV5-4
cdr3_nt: TGTGCCAGCAGCCCAGGACTAGCGGGAGTGTTACGGAACACCGGGGAGCTGTTTTTT
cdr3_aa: CASSPGLAGVLRNTGELFF

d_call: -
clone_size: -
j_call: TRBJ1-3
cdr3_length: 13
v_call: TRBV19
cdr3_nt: TGTGCCAGTCAATGGGGCTCTGGAAACACCATATATTTT
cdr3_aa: CASQWGSGNTIYF

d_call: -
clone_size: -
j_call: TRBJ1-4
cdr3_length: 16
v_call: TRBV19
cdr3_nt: TGTGCCAGTAGTATTTTGATTACATGGGAGGATGAAAAACTGTTTTTT
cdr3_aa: CASSILITWEDEKLFF

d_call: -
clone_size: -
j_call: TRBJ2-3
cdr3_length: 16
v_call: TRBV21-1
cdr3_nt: TGTGCCAGCACCAAACCGGGACAGGTTCTCACAGATACGCAGTATTTT
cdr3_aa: CASTKPGQVLTDTQYF

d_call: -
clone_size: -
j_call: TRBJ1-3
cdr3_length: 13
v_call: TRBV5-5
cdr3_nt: TGTGCCAGCAGCGGACACTCTGGAAACACCATATATTTT
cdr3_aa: CASSGHSGNTIYF

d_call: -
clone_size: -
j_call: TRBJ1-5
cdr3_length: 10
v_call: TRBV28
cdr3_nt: TGTGCCAGTGGGGATCAGCCCCAGCATTTT
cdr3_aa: CASGDQPQHF

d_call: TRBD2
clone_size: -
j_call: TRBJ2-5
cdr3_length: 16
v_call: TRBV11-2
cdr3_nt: TGTGCCAGCAGCTGGGGGGATAGCGGGACGGGAGAGACCCAGTACTTC
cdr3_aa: CASSWGDSGTGETQYF

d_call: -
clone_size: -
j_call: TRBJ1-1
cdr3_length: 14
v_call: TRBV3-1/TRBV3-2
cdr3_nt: TGTGCCAGCAGCCAAGATGTTAGTGTAGCGGAAGCTTTCTTT
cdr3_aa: CASSQDVSVAEAFF

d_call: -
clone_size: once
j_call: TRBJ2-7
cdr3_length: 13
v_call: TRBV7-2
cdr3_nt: TGTGCCAGCAGCTTAGAGTACTCCTACGAGCAGTACTTC
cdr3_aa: CASSLEYSYEQYF

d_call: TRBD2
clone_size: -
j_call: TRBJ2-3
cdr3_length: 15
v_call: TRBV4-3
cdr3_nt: TGCGCCAGCAGCCAAACTAGCGGCCACACAGATACGCAGTATTTT
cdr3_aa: CASSQTSGHTDTQYF

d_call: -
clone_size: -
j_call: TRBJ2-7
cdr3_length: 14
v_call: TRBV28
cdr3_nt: TGTGCCAGCAGAGCCGCCGGGACCGTCTACGAGCAGTACTTC
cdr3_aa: CASRAAGTVYEQYF

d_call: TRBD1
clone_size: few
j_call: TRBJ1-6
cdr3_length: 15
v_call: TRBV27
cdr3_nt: TGTGCCAGCAGTCCGGGGGAGGGGGCCTATTCACCCCTCCACTTT
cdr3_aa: CASSPGEGAYSPLHF